This T cell receptor beta chain was found in a study of CD8+ T cells in alopecia areata. Study in general: Tofacitinib ran 6 to 18 months, followed by 6 months off drug.

The V and J ends lost 4 bases and 7 bases, in that order; junction bases with no gene match: 8. The V gene's germline CDR1 is GTSNPN and CDR2 SVGIG (reference sequence). This CDR3 spans 13 amino acids. Following RNA extraction, reverse transcription yielded cDNA that acted as the sequencing template. Here immunoSEQ multiplex PCR was the method, and the copy in TCRdb shows in-frame clones only, minus some. The data contain 180,000 or so clones, less than 80% of them singletons. This clone was seen a handful of times. What it recognizes is unknown. Study-level findings and limits: In lesional scalp, particularly from alopecia totalis/universalis, clonality was higher than in normal scalp.

Here the sequenced sample was CD8+ T cells sorted from blood, taken at week 0. This TCR came from a human donor with alopecia areata. The chain uses TRBV30 and TRBJ1-2, with 8 positions matching TRBD1. This CDR3 is CAWTAGQALGYTF. The CDR3 coding sequence is TGTGCCTGGACTGCGGGACAGGCGCTTGGCTACACCTTC.